One and the same sample provided the 16 T cell receptor beta chains below, sequenced in a study of OX40 agonist ivuxolimab in advanced cancers. Measured with immunoSEQ multiplex PCR; TCRdb has only the in-frame clones, and not every one. In the table there are approximately 90,000 clones, roughly 84% of which are singletons. The specimen was CD4+ or CD8+ T cells sorted from blood, collected in a trial of the OX40 agonist ivuxolimab. Every receptor here comes from an adult with an advanced solid tumor such as melanoma, head and neck, liver or kidney cancer.

V and J are TRBV7-2 and TRBJ1-3; D is perhaps TRBD1 (5 bases). Germline V CDR1 and CDR2: SGHTA, FQGNSA. The V gene lost 5 bases and the J gene lost 2 bases, with 22 bases spanning the gap. CDR3 size: 18 residues. The CDR3 sequence is CASSKTFTPRAAGNTIYF. The CDR3 DNA sequence: TGTGCCAGCAGCAAAACCTTTACCCCCAGGGCGGCTGGAAACACCATATATTTT. The whole variable domain, remainder taken from reference TRBV7-2 and TRBJ1-3, is GAGVSQSPSNKVTEKGKDVELRCDPISGHTALYWYRQSLGQGLEFLIYFQGNSAPDKSGLPSDRFSAERTGGSVSTLTIQRTQQEDSAVYLCASSKTFTPRAAGNTIYFGEGSWLTVV.

The V gene is TRBV10-3, the J gene TRBJ1-2; D is unresolved. Trimming shortened V by 3 bases and J by 2 bases, and 10 bases separated the two germline ends. Germline V lookup: CDR1 ENHRY, CDR2 SYGVKD. This CDR3 has 14 amino acids. This CDR3 is CAISDPKKNYGYTF. In DNA form, the CDR3 reads TGTGCCATCAGTGACCCCAAGAAAAACTATGGCTACACCTTC.

This chain joins TRBV7-2 and TRBJ2-4; TRBD2 aligns across 8 bases. Germline V gene sequence: CDR1 SGHTA, CDR2 FQGNSA. This CDR3 has 18 residues. J was trimmed by 3 bases and V by 9 bases; bases with no gene match: 19. CDR3 loop: CASEPGAGGAYGKNIQYF. Written as DNA, the CDR3 is TGTGCCAGTGAACCCGGGGCGGGGGGCGCATATGGCAAAAACATTCAGTACTTC.

CDR3 sequence (DNA): TGTGCCAGCAGCGTAGAAGCAGTCCCGGACACTGAAGCTTTCTTT. Its protein product is CASSVEAVPDTEAFF. J is TRBJ1-1 and V is TRBV9; D gene ambiguous. Germline CDR1 is SGDLS and CDR2 is YYNGEE. The CDR3 loop spans 15 amino acids. V lost 0 bases and J lost 3, with 12 bases in between.

The chain has TRBV7-2 and TRBJ2-5; the D gene is possibly TRBD2 (7 bases). The CDR3 is made up of 16 amino acids. V lost 4 bases to trimming and J lost 4 bases, with 19 bases between them. The V gene's germline CDR1 is SGHTA and CDR2 FQGNSA. In nucleotides, the CDR3 is TGTGCCAGCAGCTCAACCAGCGCGGGGGCCCCAGAGACCCAGTACTTC. Its protein is CASSSTSAGAPETQYF.

The V call is TRBV10-3, the J call TRBJ1-5, with TRBD1 as a possible D gene (6 bases). With 2 bases removed from V and 0 bases from J, the gap between germline ends came to 17 bases. The CDR3 is made up of 18 amino acids. The germline V gene encodes CDR1 ENHRY and CDR2 SYGVKD. CDR3 residues: CAISEGDRRSYSNQPQHF. The CDR3 DNA reads as TGTGCCATCAGTGAGGGAGACAGGCGATCGTATAGCAATCAGCCCCAGCATTTT.

The chain uses TRBV7-2 and TRBJ1-3, with D uncertain. CDR1 and CDR2 from the germline V gene are SGHTA and FQGNSA. Trimming removed 3 bases from V and 0 bases from J, with 9 bases in between. There are 15 residues in the CDR3. In DNA, the CDR3 is TGTGCCAGCAGCTTGGTCGGGCGCTCTGGAAACACCATATATTTT. It yields the protein CASSLVGRSGNTIYF.

V is TRBV7-6 and J is TRBJ1-1, with D perhaps matching TRBD1 (5 bases). V was trimmed by 2 bases and J by 3 bases, leaving 10 bases between them. The CDR3 consists of 14 residues. CDR1 SGHVS and CDR2 FNYEAQ come from the germline V gene. The CDR3 DNA sequence: TGTGCCAGCAGCTTACAGGGCACGGACACTGAAGCTTTCTTT. This gives the protein CASSLQGTDTEAFF.

This chain links TRBV1 with TRBJ2-7; TRBD1, as called in the table, went unchecked against the DNA. TRBV1 is an annotated pseudogene. CDR3 length: 11 residues. The CDR3 spells CTWGRSYEQYF. CDR3 sequence (DNA): TGCACCTGGGGGCGCTCCTACGAGCAGTACTTC.

In its sample, this clone was seen once. This rearrangement joins TRBV19 to TRBJ2-6; D remains unclear. Trimming shortened V by 0 bases and J by 0 bases, and 18 bases separated the two germline ends. This CDR3 comprises 20 residues. Germline CDR1 is LNHDA and CDR2 is SQIVND (reference sequence). CDR3 bases: TGTGCCAGTAGTATAGATCTATCTGGGCTCCGCCTCTCTGGGGCCAACGTCCTGACTTTC. Translating gives CASSIDLSGLRLSGANVLTF.

The table lists this clone with a count of one. V gene TRBV2 combines with J gene TRBJ2-2; 7 bases are a match to TRBD1. The J segment lost 6 bases and the V segment lost 8 bases, leaving 9 bases of the junction unmatched. There are 14 residues in the CDR3. Per the germline V gene, CDR1 is SNHLY and CDR2 is FYNNEI. The CDR3 nucleotides are TGTGCCAGCGGGGGAAGACAGGGATCCGGGGAGCTGTTTTTT. Its protein product is CASGGRQGSGELFF. The whole variable domain, remainder taken from reference TRBV2 and TRBJ2-2, is EPEVTQTPSHQVTQMGQEVILRCVPISNHLYFYWYRQILGQKVEFLVSFYNNEISEKSEIFDDQFSVERPDGSNFTLKIRSTKLEDSAMYFCASGGRQGSGELFFGEGSRLTVL.

The CDR3 DNA reads as TGTGCCAGCAGCTTCGGGACTAGCGGTACAGATACGCAGTATTTT. Translation gives CASSFGTSGTDTQYF. V usage is TRBV5-4 and J usage is TRBJ2-3; the match to TRBD2 covers 11 bases. The CDR3 is 15 amino acids. The germline gives CDR1 SGHNT, CDR2 YYREEE (reference sequence). Germline trimming cut 2 bases from V and 3 bases from J; bases unmatched to any gene: 2. The full variable domain, its missing parts supplied by reference TRBV5-4 and TRBJ2-3, is ETGVTQSPTHLIKTRGQQVTLRCSSQSGHNTVSWYQQALGQGPQFIFQYYREEENGRGNFPPRFSGLQFPNYSSELNVNALELDDSALYLCASSFGTSGTDTQYFGPGTRLTVL.

The chain combines TRBV6-1 with TRBJ1-1; D unclear. CDR3 size: 13 residues. The V and J ends lost 4 bases and 5 bases respectively, with 11 bases between them. The germline CDR1 and CDR2 sequences are MNHNS and SASEGT. CDR3 sequence: CASSVGGGTEAFF. CDR3 sequence (DNA): TGTGCCAGCAGTGTGGGAGGCGGAACTGAAGCTTTCTTT.

This clone turned up a few times. This chain joins TRBV19 and TRBJ2-2; 14 positions match TRBD2. With 5 bases clipped from V and 4 bases from J, the junction kept 9 bases outside the gene matches. The CDR3 has 18 residues. Per germline, CDR1 LNHDA and CDR2 SQIVND (reference sequence). For the CDR3, the DNA is TGTGCCAGTAGTTCCCGGACTAGCGGGGGGCCCATCACCGGGGAGCTGTTTTTT. Translation: CASSSRTSGGPITGELFF.

This clone occurred a few times. The chain links TRBV5-4 to TRBJ2-6, with D possibly matching TRBD1 (6 bases). CDR1 SGHNT and CDR2 YYREEE come from the germline V gene (reference sequence). The CDR3 covers 16 residues. The germline V and J ends were trimmed by 4 bases and 0 bases, with 11 bases remaining between them. The CDR3 spells CASSTHRASGANVLTF. The CDR3 DNA reads as TGTGCCAGCAGCACACACAGGGCCTCTGGGGCCAACGTCCTGACTTTC.

This clone was counted a single time. The chain is built from TRBV6-6 and TRBJ2-7, with a possible D match to TRBD1 (7 bases). This CDR3 has 11 residues. Between the trimmed V and J ends, which lost 6 bases and 6 bases, there was a span of 9 bases. Germline CDR1 is MNHNY and CDR2 is SVGAGI (reference sequence). CDR3 sequence: CASSQGGEQYF. The CDR3 DNA reads TGTGCCAGCAGCCAGGGGGGCGAGCAGTACTTC.